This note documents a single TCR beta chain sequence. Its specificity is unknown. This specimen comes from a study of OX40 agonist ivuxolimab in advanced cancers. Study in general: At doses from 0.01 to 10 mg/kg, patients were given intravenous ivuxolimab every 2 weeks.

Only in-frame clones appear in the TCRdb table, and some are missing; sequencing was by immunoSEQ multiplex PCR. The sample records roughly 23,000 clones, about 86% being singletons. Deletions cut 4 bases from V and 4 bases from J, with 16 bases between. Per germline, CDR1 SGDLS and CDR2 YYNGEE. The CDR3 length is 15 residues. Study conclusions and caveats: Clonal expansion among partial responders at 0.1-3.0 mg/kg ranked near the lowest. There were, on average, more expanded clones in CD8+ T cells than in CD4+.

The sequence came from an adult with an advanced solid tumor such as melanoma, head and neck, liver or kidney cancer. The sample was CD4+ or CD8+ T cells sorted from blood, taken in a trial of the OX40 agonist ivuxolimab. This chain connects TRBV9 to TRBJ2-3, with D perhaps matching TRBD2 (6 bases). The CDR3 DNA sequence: TGTGCCAGCAGCCCATTTCCGGGAGACTCAGATACGCAGTATTTT. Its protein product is CASSPFPGDSDTQYF.